This T cell receptor (beta chain) was found in a study of spatial heterogeneity in lung cancer. Trimming left V 5 bases short and J 3 bases short, with 24 bases between. This CDR3 region has 18 residues. Germline-derived CDR1 and CDR2 are SGHTS and YDEGEE. MiXCR was run by TCRdb on the 5' RACE reads, yielding one entry per CDR3 protein. The sample has some 17,000 distinct CDR3 sequences, about 22% seen once. This clonotype was observed a few times. As to time point: sample taken at primary tumor resection. Whole RNA obtained from tumor, nontumor lung or frozen PBMC underwent sequencing without sorting.

V usage is TRBV5-8 and J usage is TRBJ2-1, with D possibly TRBD2 on 5 matching bases. Sequencing was performed on PBMCs, taken at surgery. The TCR sequence derives from a female donor with early-stage non-small cell lung cancer. This CDR3 is CASSWTSSSQRFYNEQFF. CDR3 nucleotides: TGTGCCAGCAGTTGGACCTCGTCTAGCCAGAGGTTCTACAATGAGCAGTTCTTC.